A selection of T cell receptor beta chains follows, all from one sample in a study of T-cell memory formation after mild COVID-19. TCRdb redid the calling of the 5' RACE reads with MiXCR, one entry per CDR3 protein. The table lists some 50,000 distinct CDR3 sequences, 27% of them singletons. Sequenced material: PBMCs or a T cell subset sorted from them (not recorded which). The origin of the receptors is a man aged 18 to 29 who had mild COVID-19 (a few samples of this study predate the infection). Cell type and time point are not known. Each CDR3 is given with its conserved first and last residue. D genes are given only for firm matches. The size entry is marked missing in some rows and otherwise reads once, few, many or a size class.

TRBJ2-1	17	TRBV4-1	TRBD2	.	CASSQGIAGSSYNEQFF	TGCGCCAGCAGCCAGGGAATAGCGGGGAGCTCCTACAATGAGCAGTTCTTC
TRBJ2-3	16	TRBV5-1	.	few	CASSFAQATLADTQYF	TGCGCCAGCAGCTTCGCCCAGGCAACTCTCGCAGATACGCAGTATTTT
TRBJ2-3	16	TRBV7-3	.	.	CASSLGRFSLTDTQYF	TGTGCCAGCAGCCTCGGACGGTTCTCCCTCACAGATACGCAGTATTTT
TRBJ2-3	17	TRBV6-2/TRBV6-3	TRBD2	many	CASSQRGSGGPLDTQYF	TGTGCCAGCAGCCAGCGAGGTAGCGGGGGGCCGTTAGATACGCAGTATTTT
TRBJ2-5	15	TRBV4-1	TRBD1	few	CASSQLDRDQETQYF	TGCGCCAGCAGCCAACTAGACAGGGACCAAGAGACCCAGTACTTC
TRBJ2-7	15	TRBV5-6	.	few	CASSPGTPGLYEQYF	TGTGCCAGCAGCCCCGGGACACCGGGACTATACGAGCAGTACTTC
TRBJ1-5	14	TRBV6-5	.	few	CASSPLGGLLPQHF	TGTGCCAGCAGCCCCCTGGGAGGGCTTCTGCCCCAGCATTTT
TRBJ2-3	15	TRBV7-3	.	.	CASSLGARREDTQYF	TGTGCCAGCAGCCTTGGGGCCAGGCGTGAGGATACGCAGTATTTT
TRBJ2-3	14	TRBV7-9	.	few	CASRVRDWADTQYF	TGTGCCAGCAGGGTCAGGGATTGGGCAGATACGCAGTATTTT
TRBJ1-1	14	TRBV4-1	TRBD1	.	CASSPRQGNTEAFF	TGCGCCAGCAGCCCCCGACAGGGGAACACTGAAGCTTTCTTT
TRBJ2-3	20	TRBV4-1	TRBD2	many	CASSQEGLAGAPFGEDTQYF	TGCGCCAGCAGCCAAGAGGGACTAGCGGGGGCCCCGTTCGGCGAGGATACGCAGTATTTT
TRBJ2-3	19	TRBV6-5	TRBD2	.	CASSYSSLAGGPSTDTQYF	TGTGCCAGCAGTTACTCTAGCCTAGCGGGGGGTCCTAGCACAGATACGCAGTATTTT
TRBJ2-1	20	TRBV7-3	.	.	CASSTRRLLPRGNSYNEQFF	TGTGCCAGCAGCACCAGACGGTTACTACCCAGGGGAAACTCCTACAATGAGCAGTTCTTC
TRBJ2-3	16	TRBV5-1	.	.	CASSSTMEGPTDTQYF	TGCGCCAGCAGCTCGACGATGGAGGGTCCCACAGATACGCAGTATTTT
TRBJ2-1	15	TRBV20-1	.	.	CSASGHPSSYNEQFF	TGCAGTGCTAGCGGACATCCTAGCTCCTACAATGAGCAGTTCTTC
TRBJ1-5	16	TRBV7-6	.	few	CASSLRAGATNQPQHF	TGTGCCAGCAGCTTACGGGCGGGGGCTACGAATCAGCCCCAGCATTTT
TRBJ2-2	15	TRBV4-1	.	medium-sized	CASSQVAGNTGELFF	TGCGCCAGCAGCCAAGTAGCAGGGAACACCGGGGAGCTGTTTTTT
TRBJ2-1	14	TRBV7-9	TRBD1	.	CASSLALGGQGWFF	TGTGCCAGCAGCTTAGCTCTAGGGGGACAGGGTTGGTTCTTC
TRBJ2-3	15	TRBV5-1	.	.	CASIGGGGGQDTQYF	TGCGCCAGCATTGGGGGTGGCGGGGGCCAAGATACGCAGTATTTT
TRBJ2-1	14	TRBV5-6	.	.	CASSSDGSYNEQFF	TGTGCCAGCAGCTCCGACGGTAGCTACAATGAGCAGTTCTTC
TRBJ2-1	14	TRBV7-9	.	.	CASSRGGQPREQFF	TGTGCCAGCAGCAGGGGGGGGCAGCCTCGGGAGCAGTTCTTC
TRBJ2-1	15	TRBV6-1	.	few	CASSEASGSLSEQFF	TGTGCCAGCAGTGAAGCCAGCGGCAGCCTCTCGGAGCAGTTCTTC
TRBJ1-1	14	TRBV9	.	.	CASSVVRGNTEAFF	TGTGCCAGCAGCGTAGTGCGGGGGAACACTGAAGCTTTCTTT
TRBJ2-1	13	TRBV7-6	.	many	CASSTSQGSEQFF	TGTGCCAGCAGCACCTCCCAGGGGAGTGAGCAGTTCTTC
TRBJ2-3	14	TRBV28	TRBD2	many	CASSFLGGTDTQYF	TGTGCCAGCAGCTTCCTCGGGGGGACAGATACGCAGTATTTT
TRBJ2-2	13	TRBV6-5	.	many	CASSYLGAGELFF	TGTGCCAGCAGTTACTTGGGCGCCGGGGAGCTGTTTTTT
TRBJ2-3	15	TRBV12-3/TRBV12-4	.	.	CASSPYGHNTDTQYF	TGTGCCAGCAGCCCCTACGGGCACAACACAGATACGCAGTATTTT
TRBJ2-1	13	TRBV5-5	.	few	CASTDFIWGEQFF	TGTGCCAGCACCGATTTCATTTGGGGTGAGCAGTTCTTC